This TCR beta chain was recovered during a study of blood T cell repertoires in COVID-19. Study-wide background: Sources were T cells, B-cell-depleted T cells, or PBMCs; the material itself was cDNA or gDNA.

In this sample, this clone turned up a few times. The CDR3 extends over 13 amino acids. V was pared by 5 bases and J by 7 bases, with 9 bases between. Germline assignment: CDR1 SEHNR and CDR2 FQNEAQ (reference sequence). The method was immunoSEQ multiplex PCR; TCRdb's version includes in-frame clones alone and lacks a portion of them. The data contain some 74,000 clones, 70% to 90% of them singletons. The chain employs TRBV7-9 and TRBJ1-6; no clear D. The specimen was peripheral blood. This sequence was found in a man aged 50-59 years with acute or convalescent COVID-19. Written as DNA, the CDR3 is TGTGCCAGCAGCCCCGACGGGAATTCACCCCTCCACTTT. Encoded protein: CASSPDGNSPLHF.